This TCR beta chain was recovered during a study of shared clonotypes between healthy human individuals. CD8 cells classed as naive were CD45RO-negative and positively selected for CCR7, excluding terminally differentiated effector memory CD45RA+ cells. The CDR3 consists of 16 residues. V shed 6 bases and J shed 4 bases, with 19 bases lying between them. Germline CDR1 is GTSNPN and CDR2 is SVGIG (reference sequence). Only in-frame clones appear in the TCRdb table, and some are missing; sequencing was by immunoSEQ multiplex PCR. Of nearly 2 million clones in the sample, about 95% were seen once. Regarding the study as a whole: Generation of non-shared clonotypes was less probable than generation of clonotypes shared by all four donors.

A remark on this clone: As yet, its antigen is unknown.

The sample taken for sequencing was naive CD8+ T cells sorted from blood. The receptor comes from a man between 18 and 35 years old in good health. This chain links TRBV30 with TRBJ1-6; D is perhaps TRBD1 (5 bases). CDR3 residues: CACKQGEALYNSPLHF. CDR3 DNA sequence: TGTGCCTGTAAGCAGGGAGAAGCCCTTTATAATTCACCCCTCCACTTT.